What follows are 6 T cell receptor beta chains derived from one specimen sequenced in a study of CD8 T cells in Susac syndrome. With random hexamers, reverse transcription was performed on about 0.5 to 1 ug of RNA. TCRdb independently ran MiXCR on the immunoSEQ multiplex PCR reads; one entry per CDR3 protein. Altogether under 550,000 distinct CDR3 sequences are present, more than 80% being singletons, with the ten largest covering 0.09% to 0.15%. Sequenced material: CD8+ T cells from PBMCs. The receptors shown here come from a human donor with multiple sclerosis.

This rearrangement joins TRBV12-3 or TRBV12-4 to TRBJ1-2; D gene ambiguous. This CDR3 comprises 13 residues. With 1 base removed from V and 4 bases from J, the gap between germline ends came to 7 bases. CDR3 protein: CASSLESGYGYTF. The CDR3 DNA reads TGTGCCAGCAGTTTAGAATCGGGCTATGGCTACACCTTC.

The rearrangement joins TRBV29-1 to TRBJ2-3; the D call may be TRBD1 or TRBD2 (6 bases each). V lost 1 base to trimming and J lost 3 bases, with 11 bases between them. The germline CDR1 and CDR2 sequences are SQVTM and ANQGSEA. The CDR3 contains 14 residues. CDR3 sequence: CSVEGGARTDTQYF. The CDR3 coding sequence is TGCAGCGTTGAAGGGGGGGCGCGGACAGATACGCAGTATTTT.

This clonotype has more than one count but fewer than ten. V is TRBV5-1 and J is TRBJ1-5; unclear D gene. With 0 bases removed from V and 3 bases from J, the gap between germline ends came to 7 bases. The CDR3 is made up of 14 amino acids. Germline CDR1 SGHRS, CDR2 YFSETQ. The CDR3 nucleotides are TGCGCCAGCAGCTTGGACAGAAACAATCAGCCCCAGCATTTT. Its translation: CASSLDRNNQPQHF.

The V and J genes are TRBV2 and TRBJ1-3; D ambiguous. Germline values: CDR1 SNHLY, CDR2 FYNNEI. This CDR3 contains 15 residues. With 1 base removed from V and 2 bases from J, the gap between germline ends came to 9 bases. CDR3 sequence: CASSEDPGPGNTIYF. Written as DNA, the CDR3 is TGTGCCAGCAGTGAAGACCCCGGCCCTGGAAACACCATATATTTT. Variable domain in full (rest from reference TRBV2 and TRBJ1-3): EPEVTQTPSHQVTQMGQEVILRCVPISNHLYFYWYRQILGQKVEFLVSFYNNEISEKSEIFDDQFSVERPDGSNFTLKIRSTKLEDSAMYFCASSEDPGPGNTIYFGEGSWLTVV.

The rearrangement joins TRBV5-5 to TRBJ1-1, with 8 bases that match TRBD1. V lost 2 bases to trimming and J lost 11 bases; unmatched junction nucleotides: 8. In germline, CDR1 is SGHKS, CDR2 YYEKEE (reference sequence). The CDR3 has 13 amino acids. The CDR3 spells CASSFPGQAHAFF. In DNA form, the CDR3 reads TGTGCCAGCAGCTTCCCGGGACAGGCTCATGCTTTCTTT.

The chain has TRBV6-6 and TRBJ1-1; 11 nucleotides agree with TRBD1. This CDR3 is built from 15 residues. V shed 6 bases, J shed 3 bases, and the junction held 6 bases outside the gene matches. Germline CDR1 is MNHNY and CDR2 is SVGAGI (reference sequence). CDR3: CASSAGTGGYTEAFF. CDR3 nucleotide sequence: TGTGCCAGCAGCGCCGGGACAGGGGGATACACTGAAGCTTTCTTT.